One and the same sample provided the 7 T cell receptor beta chains below, sequenced in a study of identical twins. TCRdb recomputed calls from the 5' RACE reads with MiXCR, one row per CDR3 protein. The table lists about 700,000 distinct CDR3 sequences, 8% to 9% of them singletons. The sample was also reused in another study, on yellow fever vaccine responses in identical twins.

The source material was PBMCs. The receptors come from a woman aged 18-29 years in good health.

This clonotype has ten or more counts. V gene TRBV12-3 or TRBV12-4 combines with J gene TRBJ1-1, with 7 bases fitting TRBD1. J lost 1 base, V lost 3 bases, and 5 bases had no gene match. The CDR3 extends over 15 amino acids. The CDR3 DNA is TGTGCCAGCAGTTTTCCGGGACAGAAGAACACTGAAGCTTTCTTT. This translates into CASSFPGQKNTEAFF.

This sequence joins TRBV30 and TRBJ2-1; unclear D gene. V dropped 5 bases and J dropped 4 bases, with 6 bases sitting between them. The germline V gene has CDR1 GTSNPN and CDR2 SVGIG (reference sequence). The CDR3 runs to 11 residues. The DNA for the CDR3 is TGTGCCTGGGGCTTGTACAATGAGCAGTTCTTC. Its translation: CAWGLYNEQFF.

This rearrangement joins TRBV2 to TRBJ2-2; 9 positions match TRBD1. The CDR3 is made up of 16 amino acids. V lost 6 bases and J lost 2; bases outside the gene matches: 7. Looked up from germline, CDR1 is SNHLY and CDR2 is FYNNEI. The CDR3 DNA reads TGTGCCAGCAGACCGGGACAGGGAATCAACACCGGGGAGCTGTTTTTT. As protein: CASRPGQGINTGELFF.

Regarding this clonotype: An end of the junction differs from the germline gene, which may be a read error. This rearrangement joins TRBV4-2 to TRBJ1-5, with a possible D match to TRBD1 (5 bases). The CDR3 totals 14 residues. CDR1 and CDR2 from the germline V gene are LGHNA and YNFKEQ. The CDR3 sequence: CASSPGLLRRALLF. The CDR3 DNA reads TGTGCCAGCAGCCCCGGGCTCCTCCGCAGGGCACTGCTTTTT.

This clonotype was observed a few times. The J gene is TRBJ1-2, the V gene TRBV27; possibly TRBD1 for D (5 bases). The ends were cut back, 4 bases at V and 0 bases at J, with 9 bases in the middle. This CDR3 spans 14 amino acids. Germline-derived CDR1 and CDR2 are MNHEY and SMNVEV (reference sequence). CDR3 in amino acids: CASSYRPANYGYTF. The CDR3 region has the DNA TGTGCCAGCAGTTACAGGCCCGCTAACTATGGCTACACCTTC.

This chain links TRBV10-3 with TRBJ2-7; 15 bases match TRBD2. V lost 10 bases and J lost 0; bases outside the gene matches: 7. CDR1 is ENHRY and CDR2 is SYGVKD in the germline V gene. The CDR3 is 16 residues long. The CDR3 sequence is CATGTSGRTNSYEQYF. The CDR3 nucleotides are TGTGCCACCGGGACTAGCGGGAGGACGAACTCCTACGAGCAGTACTTC.

This clonotype came up once. This chain connects TRBV7-9 to TRBJ1-4, with TRBD1 identical over 7 bases. Germline trimming cut 5 bases from V and 4 bases from J; bases unmatched to any gene: 10. Germline V lookup: CDR1 SEHNR, CDR2 FQNEAQ (reference sequence). CDR3 length: 16 amino acids. The CDR3 reads CASSGPNRGYNEKLFF. The CDR3 region has the DNA TGTGCCAGCAGCGGACCCAACAGGGGATATAATGAAAAACTGTTTTTT.